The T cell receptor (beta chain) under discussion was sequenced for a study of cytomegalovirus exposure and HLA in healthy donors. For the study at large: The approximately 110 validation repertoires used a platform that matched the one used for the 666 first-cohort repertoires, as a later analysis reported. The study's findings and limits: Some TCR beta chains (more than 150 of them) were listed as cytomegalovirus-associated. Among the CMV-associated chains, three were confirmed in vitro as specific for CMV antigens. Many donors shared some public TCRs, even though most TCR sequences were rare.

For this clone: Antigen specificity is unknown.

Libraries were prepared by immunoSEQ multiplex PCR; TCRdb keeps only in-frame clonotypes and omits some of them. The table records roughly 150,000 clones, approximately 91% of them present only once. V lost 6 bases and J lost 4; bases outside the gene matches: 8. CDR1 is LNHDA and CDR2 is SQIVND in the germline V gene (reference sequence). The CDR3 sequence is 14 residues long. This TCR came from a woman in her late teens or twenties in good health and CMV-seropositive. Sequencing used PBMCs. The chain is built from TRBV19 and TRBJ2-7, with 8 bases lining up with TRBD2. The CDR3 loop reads CASSPAVAGYEQYF. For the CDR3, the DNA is TGTGCCAGTAGCCCCGCGGTAGCGGGATACGAGCAGTACTTC. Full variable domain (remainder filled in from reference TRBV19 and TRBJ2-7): DGGITQSPKYLFRKEGQNVTLSCEQNLNHDAMYWYRQDPGQGLRLIYYSQIVNDFQKGDIAEGYSVSREKKESFPLTVTSAQKNPTAFYLCASSPAVAGYEQYFGPGTRLTVT.